A single sample is the source of the 14 T cell receptor beta chains below, sequenced in a study of blood T cell repertoires in COVID-19. Data came from immunoSEQ multiplex PCR; TCRdb stores just in-frame clones and leaves some out. The sample holds about 240,000 clones, more than 80% seen once. The sequenced sample was peripheral blood. The receptors were sampled from a woman of 80 years or more with COVID-19, enrolled during active disease.

The chain has TRBV6-5 and TRBJ2-3; TRBD2 is a possible D gene (5 bases). CDR1 is MNHEY, CDR2 SVGAGI, per germline. CDR3 length: 11 residues. V shed 5 bases and J shed 6 bases, with 6 bases lying between them. The CDR3 region has the DNA TGTGCCAGCAGTCCGGGGGATACGCAGTATTTT. It encodes CASSPGDTQYF.

J is TRBJ1-2 and V is TRBV19, with D tentatively TRBD1 (5 bases). V was cut by 4 bases and J by 5 bases, with 17 bases left in between. This CDR3 region has 15 residues. The germline V gene encodes CDR1 LNHDA and CDR2 SQIVND (reference sequence). This CDR3 reads CASSRGATAYYGYTF. The CDR3 DNA is TGTGCCAGTAGTAGGGGCGCGACAGCTTATTATGGCTACACCTTC.

The V call is TRBV5-1, the J call TRBJ1-2; tentatively, D is TRBD1 (5 bases). Looked up from germline, CDR1 is SGHRS and CDR2 is YFSETQ. This CDR3 has 15 amino acids. Trimming removed 2 bases from V and 4 bases from J, with 15 bases in between. CDR3 bases: TGCGCCAGCAGCTTATCTTCGGGGGGTGGCTATGGCTACACCTTC. Encoded protein: CASSLSSGGGYGYTF.

The chain links TRBV9 to TRBJ2-3, with 9 bases fitting TRBD1. The J segment lost 5 bases and the V segment lost 0 bases, leaving 10 bases of the junction unmatched. The CDR3 is made up of 17 amino acids. CDR1 is SGDLS and CDR2 is YYNGEE in the germline V gene. The CDR3 here is CASSVVPTGGFQDTQYF. The CDR3 DNA sequence: TGTGCCAGCAGCGTAGTACCGACAGGGGGATTCCAAGATACGCAGTATTTT.

The CDR3 sequence is CASSYDSGSSDTQYF. The CDR3 nucleotides are TGTGCCAGCAGTTACGATAGCGGGAGTTCAGATACGCAGTATTTT. The chain combines TRBV6-2 or TRBV6-3 with TRBJ2-3; 9 nucleotides match TRBD2. The germline CDR1 and CDR2 sequences are MNHEY and SVGEGT. Unmatched junction bases numbered 4, after V lost 2 bases and J lost 4 bases. The CDR3 is made up of 15 amino acids.

V gene TRBV11-2 combines with J gene TRBJ1-1; D unclear. Trimming took off 2 bases at V and 7 bases at J, with 17 bases between the two ends. The CDR3 length is 15 residues. CDR1 SGHAT and CDR2 FQNNGV come from the germline V gene. CDR3 bases: TGTGCCAGCAGCTTACATACTTTGATAAGGAGTGAAGCTTTCTTT. Protein: CASSLHTLIRSEAFF.

Note on this clone: This sample includes further DNA sequences coding for the same CDR3. The gene calls are TRBV11-2 and TRBJ2-7; maybe TRBD1 (6 bases). The V gene's germline CDR1 is SGHAT and CDR2 FQNNGV. Between the trimmed V and J ends, which lost 1 base and 4 bases, there was a span of 8 bases. The CDR3 totals 13 residues. The CDR3 DNA sequence: TGTGCCAGCAGCTTAGTCCAGGGGTACGAGCAGTACTTC. Translated: CASSLVQGYEQYF. The entire variable domain, with the rest obtained from reference TRBV11-2 and TRBJ2-7, is as follows: EAGVAQSPRYKIIEKRQSVAFWCNPISGHATLYWYQQILGQGPKLLIQFQNNGVVDDSQLPKDRFSAERLKGVDSTLKIQPAKLEDSAVYLCASSLVQGYEQYFGPGTRLTVT.

CDR3 nucleotides: TGTGCCTGGACCCTAGACAGATACCATGAAGCTTTCTTT. Translation gives CAWTLDRYHEAFF. The chain links TRBV30 to TRBJ1-1, with D maybe TRBD1 (5 bases). From germline, CDR1 is GTSNPN and CDR2 SVGIG (reference sequence). Trimming stripped 4 bases from V and 7 bases from J, with 16 bases between. The CDR3 sequence is 13 residues long.

The rearrangement uses TRBV7-7 and TRBJ2-1; TRBD2 matches 9 bases. Germline V gene data show CDR1 as SSHAT and CDR2 as FNYEAQ (reference sequence). This CDR3 has 11 residues. The DNA for the CDR3 is TGTGCTAGCGGGAGCGGACCGAAGCAGTTCTTC. Protein sequence: CASGSGPKQFF.

This chain links TRBV11-1 with TRBJ2-3, with 8 bases matching TRBD1. The V gene's germline CDR1 is SGHAT and CDR2 FQDESV (reference sequence). The CDR3 loop spans 15 amino acids. J gave up 3 bases and V 2 bases, and 4 bases lay outside the gene matches. The CDR3 nucleotides are TGTGCCAGCAGCTTACAGGGGGCAGAAACAGATACGCAGTATTTT. Translating it yields CASSLQGAETDTQYF.

The J gene is TRBJ1-2, the V gene TRBV18, with D hard to call. Germline assignment: CDR1 KGHSH and CDR2 LQKENI. With 6 bases removed from V and 3 bases from J, the gap between germline ends came to 23 bases. The CDR3 spans 17 residues. The CDR3 region is CASSLIAVGIPDYGYTF. CDR3 bases: TGTGCCAGCTCCCTCATCGCTGTGGGCATCCCGGACTATGGCTACACCTTC. The full variable domain, in which reference TRBV18 and TRBJ1-2 provide the parts outside the CDR3, is NAGVMQNPRHLVRRRGQEARLRCSPMKGHSHVYWYRQLPEEGLKFMVYLQKENIIDESGMPKERFSAEFPKEGPSILRIQQVVRGDSAAYFCASSLIAVGIPDYGYTFGSGTRLTVV.

The chain uses TRBV27 and TRBJ2-2; 7 bases match TRBD1. Per germline, CDR1 MNHEY and CDR2 SMNVEV (reference sequence). The V and J ends lost 3 bases and 8 bases, in that order; junction bases with no gene match: 15. The CDR3 contains 17 residues. The CDR3 here is CASSFGPTRGLGGELFF. CDR3 nucleotides: TGTGCCAGCAGTTTTGGGCCGACGAGGGGGCTAGGAGGGGAGCTGTTTTTT.

The V gene is TRBV6-2 or TRBV6-3, the J gene TRBJ2-7, with 7 bases fitting TRBD2. The length of the CDR3 is 15 residues. From germline, CDR1 is MNHEY and CDR2 SVGEGT. V shed 2 bases, J shed 1 base, and the junction held 5 bases outside the gene matches. CDR3 loop: CASSYGTTFSYEQYF. The CDR3 DNA is TGTGCCAGCAGTTACGGGACTACCTTTTCCTACGAGCAGTACTTC.

The V gene is TRBV3-1 (or the pseudogene TRBV3-2), the J gene TRBJ1-5, with a weak D call TRBD1 (6 bases). From germline, CDR1 is LGHDT and CDR2 YNNKEL (reference sequence). V was shortened by 0 bases and J by 1 base, with 22 bases between the two germline ends. This CDR3 has 20 residues. The CDR3 sequence is CASSQDRGSVLIGSNQPQHF. DNA of the CDR3: TGTGCCAGCAGCCAAGATAGGGGGAGTGTCCTTATTGGAAGCAATCAGCCCCAGCATTTT.